This T cell receptor beta chain was profiled in a study of blood T cells in healthy people across ages. A second PCR, run for roughly 7 to 12 cycles, used a sample-barcoded 5' primer plus a J-beta primer mix. TCRdb called the 5' RACE reads again in MiXCR, with one record for every CDR3 protein. There are a few hundred thousand distinct CDR3 sequences in the sample; about half occur only once, and under 65% lies in the top ten. The sample comprised blood. The sequence was collected from a man in his sixties in good health.

CDR3 in DNA: TGCAGTGCCTCCGAAGGACGGGGGATCAATGAGCAGTTCTTC. Protein: CSASEGRGINEQFF. V is TRBV20-1 and J is TRBJ2-1; D may be TRBD2 (6 bases). The CDR3 covers 14 residues. Trimming cost V 6 bases and J 6 bases, with 18 bases left between them. Germline loops: CDR1 DFQATT, CDR2 SNEGSKA (reference sequence).